This T cell receptor (beta chain) was documented in a study of T cell responses to AZD1222 COVID-19 vaccine. Whole-study findings and limits: CD4 TCRs associated with vaccination spanned spike, dominating at 160-218 and 743-854. Without day 14 samples, only post-peak T cell repertoires were studied.

The CDR3 loop spans 13 amino acids. Germline loops: CDR1 KGHSH, CDR2 LQKENI. Trimming pared 2 bases from V and 7 bases from J, leaving 11 bases between. Using immunoSEQ multiplex PCR, the repertoire was profiled, and TCRdb retains in-frame clones only, with some absent. The sample records around 150,000 clones, approximately 91% being singletons. About this clone: Antigen: not known.

Sequenced here: peripheral blood, sampled 28 days after the second AZD1222 dose. The clonotype originates from an adult who received the AZD1222 COVID-19 vaccine. This rearrangement joins TRBV18 to TRBJ1-2; weak D call: TRBD1 (6 bases). CDR3 sequence (DNA): TGTGCCAGCTCACCAAAGGGGGATGGTGGCTACACCTTC. Translated, it gives CASSPKGDGGYTF.